The source of this T cell receptor (beta chain) is a study of chemoradiotherapy in HPV16-positive cancers. Study-level information: Two HPV16-positive patients' cells yielded candidate HPV-specific clones and common motifs. Study-wide points: Candidate HPV-specific clones and E7-related TCR motifs grew in tumor during treatment. The functional HPV-specific definition rests on just a couple of HPV16-positive patients.

Clones were sequenced by immunoSEQ multiplex PCR, and TCRdb holds only the in-frame ones, with some missing. The sample lists 20,000 to 30,000 clones; about 88% were seen once. Germline CDR1 SQVTM, CDR2 ANQGSEA. This CDR3 has 12 amino acids. Trimming cost V 6 bases and J 1 base, with 6 bases left between them. This clone appeared a single time. Its matching antigen is unknown. Over chemoradiotherapy, repertoires were sampled more than once. This clonotype was obtained from a human donor with HPV-associated anogenital cancer. This chain connects TRBV29-1 to TRBJ2-2; D unclear. The sample here was blood, taken from a patient who underwent chemoradiotherapy. The CDR3 DNA is TGCAGCGTGGCCTGGAACACCGGGGAGCTGTTTTTT. Translation: CSVAWNTGELFF.